This TCR beta chain was observed in a study of OX40 agonist ivuxolimab in advanced cancers. Turning to the study itself: Patients undergoing dose escalation presented with hepatocellular carcinoma, melanoma, renal cell or head and neck cancer.

Regarding the study as a whole: At 0.1 to 3.0 mg/kg, CD4+ and CD8+ blood T cells expanded clonally by week 6.

V lost 4 bases and J lost 3; bases outside the gene matches: 11. Germline CDR1 and CDR2: MGHRA and YSYEKL. The length of the CDR3 is 16 residues. Sequenced by immunoSEQ multiplex PCR; TCRdb stores in-frame clones only, minus some. Found here are approximately 92,000 clones, approximately 95% of them singletons; the top ten hold around 2%. Remarks on this clone: Antigen: not known.

The material was CD4+ or CD8+ T cells sorted from blood, obtained in a trial of the OX40 agonist ivuxolimab. This chain links TRBV4-1 with TRBJ1-2, with 7 bases lining up with TRBD1. The receptor's source is an adult with an advanced solid tumor such as melanoma, head and neck, liver or kidney cancer. CDR3 loop: CASSPFSWDSDYGYTF. As DNA, the CDR3 is TGCGCCAGCAGCCCCTTTTCTTGGGACAGTGACTATGGCTACACCTTC.